This T cell receptor beta chain originates from a study of blood T cell repertoires in COVID-19. Study overall: T cells, B-cell-depleted T cells, or PBMCs supplied cDNA or gDNA.

In the study's own analysis: The assay estimated nucleated cells by amplifying reference gene primers. Profiled with immunoSEQ multiplex PCR; TCRdb holds only in-frame clones, not every one. That table supplies the V and J calls and clone size; D and trimming were determined from the DNA. The sample contains 200,000 to 250,000 clones, 84% of which appear only once. CDR1 and CDR2 from the germline V gene are SGDLS and YYNGEE. This CDR3 has 15 residues. The germline V and J ends were trimmed by 0 bases and 0 bases, with 9 bases remaining between them. What was sequenced was peripheral blood. The chain has TRBV9 and TRBJ2-5, with a possible D match to TRBD2 (5 bases). The clonotype comes from a human donor in a cohort sampled during active COVID-19. This chain's CDR3 is CASSVVAGDQETQYF. The CDR3, as DNA: TGTGCCAGCAGCGTAGTGGCGGGTGACCAAGAGACCCAGTACTTC.